The clone carrying this T cell receptor beta chain appeared many times. The antigen remains unidentified. These data belong to a study of identical twins. Overall study results and limits: Clonotypes of the beta chain that were abundant in cord blood carried fewer insertions (memory repertoires showed none). Within twin pairs, the out-of-frame alpha sequences they shared showed excess low generation probability.

A template switching step contributed a universal primer site, while unique molecular identifiers were present in the cDNA. TCRdb called the 5' RACE reads again in MiXCR, with one record for every CDR3 protein. The table lists over 550,000 distinct CDR3 sequences, about 7% of them singletons. CDR3 length equals 15 residues. Trimming pared 3 bases from V and 2 bases from J, leaving 12 bases between. Each donor (without exception) was a healthy Caucasian. The data were also submitted as part of a second study, on yellow fever vaccine responses in identical twins.

This chain joins TRBV12-3 or TRBV12-4 and TRBJ2-3, with D possibly matching TRBD2 (6 bases). The origin of this receptor is a woman between 18 and 29 years old in good health. Specimen: PBMCs. In DNA form, the CDR3 reads TGTGCCAGCAGTTTTGGGCGGGGACTCACAGATACGCAGTATTTT. This gives the protein CASSFGRGLTDTQYF.